This note documents a single T cell receptor (beta chain) sequence. The data were obtained in a study of blood T cell repertoires in COVID-19. Overall study: There were acute and convalescent COVID-19 samples, and they came from the United States, Italy and Spain. The cDNA or gDNA used as material had been derived from T cells, B-cell-depleted T cells, or PBMCs.

Authors' data handling: Reference gene primer amplification yielded estimated nucleated cell counts. Method: immunoSEQ multiplex PCR; TCRdb's copy keeps in-frame clones and lacks some. V and J calls and clone size are copied from that table; D and trimming were computed from the DNA. The table records about 490,000 clones, over 75% of them present only once. The CDR3 contains 15 residues. Germline V gene data show CDR1 as GTSNPN and CDR2 as SVGIG (reference sequence). Trimming cost V 1 base and J 4 bases, with 11 bases left between them. The V and J genes are TRBV30 and TRBJ1-6, with D possibly being TRBD1 (5 bases). The specimen sequenced was peripheral blood. This TCR derives from a human donor in a cohort sampled during active COVID-19. The CDR3, as DNA: TGTGCCTGGAGTGCACAGGCGCGTTATAATTCACCCCTCCACTTT. This translates into CAWSAQARYNSPLHF.